This is a list of T cell receptor beta chains from one sample in a study of CD8 T cells in ankylosing spondylitis. TCRdb re-called the 5' RACE reads with MiXCR, one entry per CDR3 protein. The top ten clones hold over 12% of a sample with about 200,000 distinct CDR3 sequences, roughly 6.6% of them seen once. The sequenced sample was blood, either unsorted or a sorted T cell fraction (not recorded which). These receptors were taken from a male donor with ankylosing spondylitis. Both conserved end residues are part of each CDR3. A D gene is named only where the DNA matches it firmly. Not all rows give a size; the values are once, few, many and, for expanded clones, a class.

V	J	size	D	CDR3	DNA
TRBV7-9	TRBJ2-7	many	-	CASSLISRGDSYEQYF	TGTGCCAGCAGCTTAATATCGAGGGGCGATTCCTACGAGCAGTACTTC
TRBV15	TRBJ2-7	many	TRBD1	CATSRDLGQGVLEQYF	TGTGCCACCAGCAGAGATCTGGGACAGGGGGTACTCGAGCAGTACTTC
TRBV7-9	TRBJ1-1	many	-	CASSSSRDGDEAFF	TGTGCCAGCAGTTCCAGTAGGGACGGTGATGAAGCTTTCTTT
TRBV12-3/TRBV12-4	TRBJ2-1	many	-	CASSFGRNEQFF	TGTGCCAGCAGTTTTGGCAGAAATGAGCAGTTCTTC
TRBV4-2	TRBJ2-7	many	-	CASSQDTGVSYEQYF	TGTGCCAGCAGCCAAGACACGGGGGTTTCCTACGAGCAGTACTTC
TRBV20-1	TRBJ2-1	many	TRBD2	CSARDRNGGRVSNEQFF	TGCAGTGCTAGAGATCGTAATGGCGGGAGGGTCTCCAATGAGCAGTTCTTC
TRBV23-1	TRBJ1-5	-	-	CAPLGIGNYQPQHF	TGCGCCCCCCTCGGCATTGGAAACTATCAGCCCCAGCATTTT
TRBV7-2	TRBJ2-7	few	TRBD1	CASSSLFRTGISYEQYF	TGTGCCAGCAGCTCTTTGTTCAGGACAGGGATCTCCTACGAGCAGTACTTC
TRBV4-1	TRBJ2-3	many	-	CASSQDGLGLITDTQYF	TGCGCCAGCAGCCAAGACGGCCTGGGACTGATCACAGATACGCAGTATTTT
TRBV7-9	TRBJ1-5	many	-	CASSPGPGGQPQHF	TGTGCCAGCAGCCCCGGGCCGGGGGGGCAGCCCCAGCATTTT
TRBV6-2/TRBV6-3	TRBJ1-2	many	-	CASSYYGGEIYGYTF	TGTGCCAGCAGTTACTATGGCGGCGAAATCTATGGCTACACCTTC
TRBV7-9	TRBJ2-4	many	-	CASSTRMNGSKNIQYF	TGTGCCAGCAGCACCCGCATGAACGGGTCCAAAAACATTCAGTACTTC
TRBV7-9	TRBJ2-1	many	-	CASSSGQGSSYNEQFF	TGTGCCAGCAGCTCTGGTCAGGGGAGCTCCTACAATGAGCAGTTCTTC
TRBV27	TRBJ2-7	few	-	CASSLFEQYF	TGTGCCAGCAGTTTATTCGAGCAGTACTTC
TRBV12-3/TRBV12-4	TRBJ2-3	many	-	CASSRGTDSTDTQYF	TGTGCCAGCAGTCGGGGGACTGATAGCACAGATACGCAGTATTTT
TRBV5-8	TRBJ2-1	many	TRBD2	CASSLGLTNYNEQFF	TGTGCCAGCAGCCTGGGACTAACCAACTACAATGAGCAGTTCTTC
TRBV7-9	TRBJ1-1	many	-	CASSRPYTEAFF	TGTGCCAGCAGCAGACCTTACACTGAAGCTTTCTTT
TRBV20-1	TRBJ1-2	-	-	CSARGTVDYGYTF	TGCAGTGCTAGAGGAACGGTCGACTATGGCTACACCTTC
TRBV27	TRBJ1-1	many	TRBD1	CASSLAGQGNTEAFF	TGTGCCAGCAGTTTAGCGGGACAGGGGAACACTGAAGCTTTCTTT
TRBV27	TRBJ2-7	-	-	CASIWQGPYEQYF	TGTGCCAGCATATGGCAGGGGCCATACGAGCAGTACTTC
TRBV7-2	TRBJ1-4	-	-	CASSFGGIATNEKLFF	TGTGCCAGCAGCTTTGGCGGTATTGCAACTAATGAAAAACTGTTTTTT
TRBV7-8	TRBJ2-1	many	-	CASSWMRSSYNEQFF	TGTGCCAGCAGCTGGATGCGGAGCTCCTACAATGAGCAGTTCTTC
TRBV9	TRBJ1-2	many	-	CASSADRNGYTF	TGTGCCAGCAGCGCAGACAGGAACGGCTACACCTTC
TRBV21-1	TRBJ2-7	-	-	CASSKDLAGAYEQYF	TGTGCCAGCAGCAAAGATCTAGCGGGAGCCTACGAGCAGTACTTC
TRBV5-5	TRBJ2-1	many	TRBD1	CATGKTGTDEQFF	TGTGCCACGGGTAAGACAGGGACCGATGAGCAGTTCTTC
TRBV4-3	TRBJ1-2	many	-	CASSQDRRGGLGYGYTF	TGCGCCAGCAGCCAAGATCGACGTGGGGGGCTCGGCTATGGCTACACCTTC
TRBV6-1	TRBJ2-7	many	-	CASSLIGADEQYF	TGTGCCAGCAGCCTCATAGGGGCGGACGAGCAGTACTTC
TRBV6-1	TRBJ1-1	few	TRBD1	CASTLTGGLSTEAFF	TGTGCCAGCACTCTGACAGGGGGGTTGAGCACTGAAGCTTTCTTT
TRBV20-1	TRBJ2-1	many	TRBD2	CSARDPDGRESYNEQFF	TGCAGTGCTAGAGATCCAGACGGGCGGGAGAGCTACAATGAGCAGTTCTTC
TRBV6-1	TRBJ1-1	many	-	CASSELKGRNTEAFF	TGTGCCAGCAGTGAACTTAAGGGACGGAACACTGAAGCTTTCTTT
TRBV15	TRBJ1-1	many	-	CATSRGQGLTEAFF	TGTGCCACCAGCCGGGGCCAGGGACTGACTGAAGCTTTCTTT
TRBV4-3	TRBJ2-7	many	-	CASSQELRGLTYEQYF	TGCGCCAGCAGCCAAGAACTCAGGGGACTGACCTACGAGCAGTACTTC
TRBV5-6	TRBJ2-2	many	-	CASSLGGAAGELFF	TGTGCCAGCAGCTTGGGAGGGGCGGCCGGGGAGCTGTTTTTT
TRBV7-9	TRBJ2-1	few	TRBD1	CASSLEGASYNEQFF	TGTGCCAGCAGCTTAGAGGGGGCATCTTACAATGAGCAGTTCTTC
TRBV4-1	TRBJ2-3	few	-	CASSQVGVKDTQYF	TGCGCCAGCAGCCAAGTGGGAGTAAAAGATACGCAGTATTTT